This T cell receptor (beta chain) originates from a study of cytomegalovirus exposure and HLA in healthy donors. Study-wide findings and caveats: Indistinguishable V segments such as TRBV6-2 and TRBV6-3 were excluded. Most CMV-associated TCR beta chains were later found to appear HLA-restricted. Being productive about 87% or about 30% of the time was typical of most TCR beta V segments in an earlier analysis.

The germline CDR1 and CDR2 sequences are SGHNT and YYREEE (reference sequence). J gave up 7 bases and V 4 bases, and 5 bases lay outside the gene matches. This CDR3 spans 13 amino acids. Of note for this clone: Its antigen is not identified.

PCR used 60 Vbeta primers and 13 Jbeta primers. Repertoires were generated with immunoSEQ multiplex PCR, while TCRdb's copy carries only in-frame clones and drops some. The sample lists about 150,000 clones, more than 65% occurring once. Sequenced material: PBMCs. This chain links TRBV5-4 with TRBJ1-2; TRBD1 agrees at 9 bases. This clonotype was obtained from a man aged 50 or older in good health and CMV-seropositive. In nucleotides, the CDR3 is TGTGCCAGCAGCCGGACAGGGGAGACTGGCTACACCTTC. Protein sequence: CASSRTGETGYTF.